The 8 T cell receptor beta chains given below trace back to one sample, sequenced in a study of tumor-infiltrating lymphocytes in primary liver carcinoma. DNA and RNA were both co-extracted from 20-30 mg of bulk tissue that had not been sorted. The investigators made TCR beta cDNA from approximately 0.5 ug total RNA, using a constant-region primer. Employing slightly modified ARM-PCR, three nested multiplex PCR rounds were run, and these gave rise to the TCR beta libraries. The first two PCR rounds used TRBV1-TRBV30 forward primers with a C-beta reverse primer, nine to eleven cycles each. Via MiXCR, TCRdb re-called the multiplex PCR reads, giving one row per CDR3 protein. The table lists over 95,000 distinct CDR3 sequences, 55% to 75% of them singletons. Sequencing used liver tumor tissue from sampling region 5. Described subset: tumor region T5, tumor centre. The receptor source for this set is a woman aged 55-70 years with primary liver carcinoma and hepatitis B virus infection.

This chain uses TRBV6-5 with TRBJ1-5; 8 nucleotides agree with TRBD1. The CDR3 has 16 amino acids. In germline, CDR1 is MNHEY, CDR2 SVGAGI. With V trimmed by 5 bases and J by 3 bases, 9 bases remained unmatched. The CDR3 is CASSRFWTGNNQPQHF. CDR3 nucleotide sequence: TGTGCCAGCAGTAGATTTTGGACAGGGAACAATCAGCCCCAGCATTTT.

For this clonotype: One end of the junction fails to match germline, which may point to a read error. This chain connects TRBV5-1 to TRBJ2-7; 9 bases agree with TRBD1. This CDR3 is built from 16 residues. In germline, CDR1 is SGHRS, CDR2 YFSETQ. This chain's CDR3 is CARRLDGQGLAYEQYF. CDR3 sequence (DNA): TGCGCCCGCAGATTGGATGGACAGGGGTTGGCCTACGAGCAGTACTTC.

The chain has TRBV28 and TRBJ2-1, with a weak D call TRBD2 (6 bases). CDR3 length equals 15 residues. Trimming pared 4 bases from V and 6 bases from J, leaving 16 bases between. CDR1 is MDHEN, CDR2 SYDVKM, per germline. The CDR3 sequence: CASSSLQSRGNEQFF. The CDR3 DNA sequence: TGTGCCAGCAGTTCCCTACAGTCGCGGGGCAATGAGCAGTTCTTC.

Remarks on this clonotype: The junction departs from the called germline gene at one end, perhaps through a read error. The CDR3 DNA reads TGTGCCAGCGGTTTATTGGTTGACACTGAAGTTTTCTTT. This codes for CASGLLVDTEVFF. This sequence joins TRBV12-3 or TRBV12-4 and TRBJ1-1; D gene uncertain. This CDR3 region has 13 residues.

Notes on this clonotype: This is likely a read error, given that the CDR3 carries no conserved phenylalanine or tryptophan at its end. The CDR3 DNA follows: TGCGCCAGCAGCTCGCACCTACCGGGACAGTGGTTTGGCACCGGGGAGCTGTTTTAT. As protein: CASSSHLPGQWFGTGELFY. The genes are TRBV5-1 and TRBJ2-2; TRBD1 agrees at 7 bases. This CDR3 region has 19 residues. Per the germline V gene, CDR1 is SGHRS and CDR2 is YFSETQ. Germline trimming cut 3 bases from V and 4 bases from J; bases unmatched to any gene: 18.

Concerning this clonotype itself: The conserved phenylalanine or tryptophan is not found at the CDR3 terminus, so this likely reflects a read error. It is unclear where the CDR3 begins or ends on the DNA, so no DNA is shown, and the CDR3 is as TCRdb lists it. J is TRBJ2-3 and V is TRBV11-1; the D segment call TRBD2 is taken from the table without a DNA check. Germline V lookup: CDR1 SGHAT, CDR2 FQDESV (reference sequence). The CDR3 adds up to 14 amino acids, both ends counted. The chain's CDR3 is CASSLRHRAGESHS.

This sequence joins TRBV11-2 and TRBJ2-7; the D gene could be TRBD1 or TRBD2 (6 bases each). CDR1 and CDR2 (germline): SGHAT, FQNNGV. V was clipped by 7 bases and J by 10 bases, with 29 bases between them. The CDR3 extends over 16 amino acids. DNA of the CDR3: TGTGCCAGCACGACTCCTGGGCGTGAGCCAAGGGGGGACCAGTACTTC. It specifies CASTTPGREPRGDQYF.

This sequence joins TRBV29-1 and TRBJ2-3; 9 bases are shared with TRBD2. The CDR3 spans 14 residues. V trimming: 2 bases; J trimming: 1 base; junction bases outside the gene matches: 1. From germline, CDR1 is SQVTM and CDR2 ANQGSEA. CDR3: CSVERGRGTDTQYF. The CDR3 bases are TGCAGCGTTGAACGCGGGAGGGGCACAGATACGCAGTATTTT.